The clone carrying this T cell receptor (beta chain) was counted a few times. Its antigen remains unknown. The sample is drawn from a study of T cell responses to AZD1222 COVID-19 vaccine. The study, taken as a whole, reports: Two AZD1222 administrations were followed by greater Spike-specific TCR breadth and depth. Only a handful of AZD1222 recipients, six or seven in all, had baseline seropositivity. Clonal diversity was possibly underestimated, and the donors were mostly white British, with more females. Mapped onto spike, vaccine-associated CD4 TCRs spanned it and were dominant at 160-218 and 743-854.

This table comes from immunoSEQ multiplex PCR, and its TCRdb copy is limited to in-frame clones, with some not included. The data contain some 200,000 clones, over 85% of them singletons. The germline V and J ends were trimmed by 0 bases and 12 bases, with 13 bases remaining between them. The CDR3 extends over 13 amino acids. The V gene's germline CDR1 is SGHTS and CDR2 YDEGEE. The specimen comprised peripheral blood, sampled 28 days after the second dose of the MenACWY control vaccine. V usage is TRBV5-8 and J usage is TRBJ2-1; D gene unclear. The origin of this receptor is an adult who received the MenACWY meningococcal vaccine as a control. This CDR3 is CASSLVQRDGQFF. As DNA, the CDR3 is TGTGCCAGCAGCTTGGTGCAGAGAGACGGGCAGTTCTTC.